Presented here are 20 T cell receptor beta chains from one specimen sequenced in a study of T-cell reconstitution after alpha-beta-depleted transplantation in children. Library preparation (for TCRbeta) was performed with unique molecular identifiers. MiXCR, applied by TCRdb to the PCR reads, yields one record per CDR3 protein. Here the sample spans some 490,000 distinct CDR3 sequences, roughly an eighth being singletons. Specimen: PBMCs from the stem cell graft donor, collected from the stem cell graft. The source of these receptors is a human donor who donated a stem cell graft to a child with combined immunodeficiency.

The rearrangement links TRBV11-2 to TRBJ2-5, with a possible D match to TRBD2 (6 bases). Between the trimmed V and J ends, which lost 1 base and 2 bases, there was a span of 8 bases. The CDR3 has 14 amino acids. Germline values: CDR1 SGHAT, CDR2 FQNNGV. The CDR3 loop reads CASSLGLEQETQYF. The CDR3 DNA follows: TGTGCCAGCAGCTTAGGACTAGAGCAAGAGACCCAGTACTTC.

This clonotype occurred a few times. This chain connects TRBV12-3 or TRBV12-4 to TRBJ1-5; D may be TRBD1 (6 bases). The V end lost 7 bases, the J end lost 1 base, and 8 bases lay between the germline ends. The CDR3 loop spans 13 amino acids. CDR3 in DNA: TGTGCCAGCAACAGGGCGAGCAATCAGCCCCAGCATTTT. Protein sequence: CASNRASNQPQHF.

The chain is built from TRBV5-1 and TRBJ2-5; 7 bases agree with TRBD2. Germline trimming cut 0 bases from V and 1 base from J; bases unmatched to any gene: 3. The CDR3 has 15 amino acids. CDR1 and CDR2 from the germline V gene are SGHRS and YFSETQ. The CDR3 sequence is CASSLGPGGQETQYF. CDR3 nucleotide sequence: TGCGCCAGCAGCTTGGGGCCGGGAGGCCAAGAGACCCAGTACTTC.

The V and J genes are TRBV29-1 and TRBJ2-5, with 7 positions matching TRBD1. The CDR3 runs to 14 residues. CDR1 and CDR2 from the germline V gene are SQVTM and ANQGSEA. V was pared by 4 bases and J by 4 bases, with 9 bases of the junction left unmatched. The CDR3 loop is CSVVRGPVGETQYF. The CDR3 bases are TGCAGCGTTGTTAGGGGGCCCGTAGGAGAGACCCAGTACTTC.

Only a few counts were recorded for this clonotype. This rearrangement joins TRBV12-3 or TRBV12-4 to TRBJ2-2; TRBD1 might be the D (6 bases). CDR3 size: 14 residues. The V and J ends lost 3 bases and 4 bases respectively, with 9 bases between them. Here the CDR3 reads CASSFTGSTGELFF. DNA for the CDR3: TGTGCCAGCAGTTTTACAGGGAGCACCGGGGAGCTGTTTTTT.

This clonotype occurred many times. The gene calls are TRBV20-1 and TRBJ2-3; 10 bases agree with TRBD2. After removal of 4 bases from V and 4 bases from J, the junction contained 5 bases not matched to a gene. Looked up from germline, CDR1 is DFQATT and CDR2 is SNEGSKA (reference sequence). CDR3 length equals 14 residues. DNA for the CDR3: TGCAGTGCTACTAGCGGGAGAAAAGCAGATACGCAGTATTTT. It is translated as CSATSGRKADTQYF.

The J gene is TRBJ2-1, the V gene TRBV7-6; 9 nucleotides match TRBD2. Germline CDR1 is SGHVS and CDR2 is FNYEAQ. Germline trimming cut 1 base from V and 3 bases from J; bases unmatched to any gene: 1. This CDR3 has 15 residues. The CDR3 sequence: CASSLGTSDYNEQFF. For the CDR3, the DNA is TGTGCCAGCAGCTTAGGGACTAGCGACTACAATGAGCAGTTCTTC.

The V call is TRBV4-2, the J call TRBJ2-7; tentative D call: TRBD2 (7 bases). Deletions cut 0 bases from V and 4 bases from J, with 16 bases between. CDR3 size: 16 residues. Germline CDR1 is LGHNA and CDR2 is YNFKEQ. The CDR3 DNA reads TGTGCCAGCAGCCAAGATTCCGGGGGGCGCAGGTACGAGCAGTACTTC. It specifies CASSQDSGGRRYEQYF.

This clonotype was found many times. The rearrangement links TRBV6-1 to TRBJ2-7; D is ambiguous. Trimming shortened V by 3 bases and J by 5 bases, and 17 bases separated the two germline ends. The CDR3 covers 15 residues. Germline V gene sequence: CDR1 MNHNS, CDR2 SASEGT. CDR3 loop: CASSELTSDVHEQYF. The CDR3 DNA is TGTGCCAGCAGTGAGTTAACCTCGGACGTCCACGAGCAGTACTTC.

This clonotype was detected many times. The CDR3 nucleotides read TGCAGCGTCCTAGAGACTAGCGGGCCTCAAGAGACCCAGTACTTC. Its protein is CSVLETSGPQETQYF. This chain joins TRBV29-1 and TRBJ2-5; 10 nucleotides align to TRBD2. Germline values: CDR1 SQVTM, CDR2 ANQGSEA. The J segment lost 2 bases and the V segment lost 6 bases, leaving 9 bases of the junction unmatched. The CDR3 covers 15 residues.

This clonotype was seen repeatedly, ten times or more. The chain recombines TRBV12-3 or TRBV12-4 with TRBJ2-1; TRBD2 matches at 9 bases. This CDR3 region has 16 residues. V dropped 5 bases and J dropped 5; count of bases not matched to a gene: 10. In DNA, the CDR3 is TGTGCCAGCAGTCCCCCCCTAGCGGGGAAGAACAATGAGCAGTTCTTC. Translation gives CASSPPLAGKNNEQFF.

This clonotype was seen at least ten times. The chain recombines TRBV10-3 with TRBJ2-3; maybe TRBD1 (5 bases). The germline gives CDR1 ENHRY, CDR2 SYGVKD. Trimming removed 0 bases at V and 1 base at J, with 11 bases between. This CDR3 has 16 amino acids. CDR3 sequence: CAISESGGAGTDTQYF. CDR3 coding DNA: TGTGCCATCAGTGAGTCGGGTGGGGCTGGCACAGATACGCAGTATTTT.

This clonotype was counted at least ten times. V and J are TRBV5-6 and TRBJ2-7; D may match TRBD1 or TRBD2 (6 bases each). CDR1 is SGHDT and CDR2 is YYEEEE in the germline V gene. V lost 0 bases to trimming and J lost 0 bases, with 10 bases between them. The CDR3 consists of 15 residues. The chain's CDR3 is CASSLGRDTSYEQYF. In DNA form, the CDR3 reads TGTGCCAGCAGCTTGGGGCGGGACACCTCCTACGAGCAGTACTTC.

This clonotype has ten or more counts. The chain is built from TRBV7-2 and TRBJ2-5, with TRBD2 matching 7 bases. V lost 0 bases to trimming and J lost 5 bases; unmatched junction nucleotides: 0. The CDR3 is 13 amino acids. Germline lookup yields CDR1 SGHTA and CDR2 FQGNSA. The CDR3 sequence: CASSLAGGETQYF. The CDR3 nucleotides are TGTGCCAGCAGCTTAGCGGGGGGGGAGACCCAGTACTTC.

The V call is TRBV2, the J call TRBJ2-7; possible D gene TRBD2, 7 bases. The CDR3 covers 13 residues. Germline values: CDR1 SNHLY, CDR2 FYNNEI. The V end was cut by 10 bases, the J end by 3 bases, with 16 bases between. The CDR3 nucleotides read TGTGCCACCATACGGGGGGCTGGCTACGAGCAGTACTTC. This encodes CATIRGAGYEQYF. The full variable domain, rest sourced from reference TRBV2 and TRBJ2-7, is EPEVTQTPSHQVTQMGQEVILRCVPISNHLYFYWYRQILGQKVEFLVSFYNNEISEKSEIFDDQFSVERPDGSNFTLKIRSTKLEDSAMYFCATIRGAGYEQYFGPGTRLTVT.

The table lists this clonotype with many counts. V is TRBV12-3 or TRBV12-4 and J is TRBJ2-5; TRBD1 matches at 8 bases. The CDR3 is 14 residues long. The V gene end was trimmed by 3 bases and the J gene end by 2 bases; junction bases not matched to a gene: 2. CDR3 loop: CASSLGDRQETQYF. In nucleotides, the CDR3 is TGTGCCAGCAGTTTGGGGGACAGGCAAGAGACCCAGTACTTC.

The chain joins TRBV6-2 or TRBV6-3 to TRBJ2-2, with D perhaps assigned TRBD1 or TRBD2 (5 bases each). V gave up 7 bases and J gave up 8 bases, with 17 bases separating them. Germline loops: CDR1 MNHEY, CDR2 SVGEGT. This CDR3 is built from 14 residues. The CDR3 DNA sequence: TGTGCCAGCAAGGACGGGGCCACCGGGGGGGAGCTGTTTTTT. Translation gives CASKDGATGGELFF.

In its sample, this clonotype was seen a few times. V usage is TRBV6-1 and J usage is TRBJ2-3, with no clear D. The CDR3 totals 13 residues. Germline assignment: CDR1 MNHNS and CDR2 SASEGT. The germline V and J ends were trimmed by 6 bases and 2 bases, with 9 bases remaining between them. The CDR3 region has the DNA TGTGCCAGCAGGCAGCGAAACACAGATACGCAGTATTTT. This codes for CASRQRNTDTQYF.

V gene TRBV7-3 combines with J gene TRBJ2-7; 7 positions match TRBD2. J gave up 2 bases and V 1 base, and 2 bases lay outside the gene matches. This CDR3 spans 14 amino acids. Germline CDR1 and CDR2: SGHTA and FQGTGA. The CDR3 region is CASSLRAGAYEQYF. The CDR3 DNA sequence: TGTGCCAGCAGCTTAAGGGCGGGGGCCTACGAGCAGTACTTC. Full variable domain (outside the CDR3, taken from reference TRBV7-3 and TRBJ2-7): GAGVSQTPSNKVTEKGKYVELRCDPISGHTALYWYRQSLGQGPEFLIYFQGTGAADDSGLPNDRFFAVRPEGSVSTLKIQRTERGDSAVYLCASSLRAGAYEQYFGPGTRLTVT.

This clonotype appeared a few times. The rearrangement uses TRBV30 and TRBJ2-7, with 7 bases that match TRBD2. V shed 4 bases and J 7 bases; nucleotides not matched to a gene: 13. The length of the CDR3 is 14 residues. Germline-derived CDR1 and CDR2 are GTSNPN and SVGIG (reference sequence). DNA of the CDR3: TGTGCCTGGATGCCGCTAGCGCTCGGGGGGGAGCAGTACTTC. It yields the protein CAWMPLALGGEQYF. Variable domain in full (rest from reference TRBV30 and TRBJ2-7): SQTIHQWPATLVQPVGSPLSLECTVEGTSNPNLYWYRQAAGRGLQLLFYSVGIGQISSEVPQNLSASRPQDRQFILSSKKLLLSDSGFYLCAWMPLALGGEQYFGPGTRLTVT.